The 5 T cell receptor beta chains below come from one sample, sequenced in a study of patients and donors after allogeneic stem cell transplantation. TCRdb passed the RT-PCR reads through MiXCR, listing each CDR3 protein once. The sample has 200,000 to 250,000 distinct CDR3 sequences; approximately 14% are singletons. The sequencing sample was made of blood, either unsorted or a sorted T cell fraction (not recorded which). The receptors here all came from a human donor who was either an allogeneic HSCT recipient or a stem cell or donor lymphocyte infusion donor (not recorded which). It is not recorded whose cells these are; they may come from a transplant donor.

The V gene is TRBV7-2, the J gene TRBJ1-1; 7 nucleotides line up with TRBD1. The CDR3 has 14 amino acids. The J segment lost 4 bases and the V segment lost 11 bases, leaving 13 bases of the junction unmatched. Germline loops: CDR1 SGHTA, CDR2 FQGNSA. This CDR3 reads CAEREGGVGTEAFF. The CDR3 nucleotides are TGTGCCGAGAGGGAAGGGGGCGTGGGCACTGAAGCTTTCTTT.

This clonotype has a count of ten or more. J is TRBJ2-7 and V is TRBV3-1; D is perhaps TRBD1 (5 bases). Germline assignment: CDR1 LGHDT and CDR2 YNNKEL (reference sequence). Trimming shortened V by 3 bases and J by 1 base, and 19 bases separated the two germline ends. This CDR3 spans 17 amino acids. DNA of the CDR3: TGTGCCAGCAGCCACCGACAGTGGATGTCGAGTTCCTACGAGCAGTACTTC. It encodes CASSHRQWMSSSYEQYF.

This clonotype has a count of ten or more. Written as DNA, the CDR3 is TGTGCCAGCAGCTTGGCAGGGGGAAACATTCAGTACTTC. Protein: CASSLAGGNIQYF. The V and J genes are TRBV5-7 and TRBJ2-4; 7 bases are a match to TRBD1. TRBV5-7 is noted as an ORF with a role that remains uncertain. CDR3 length equals 13 residues. Germline trimming cut 0 bases from V and 6 bases from J; bases unmatched to any gene: 0.

V is TRBV5-6 and J is TRBJ1-1; D is perhaps TRBD1 (6 bases). Per germline, CDR1 SGHDT and CDR2 YYEEEE. CDR3 length equals 17 residues. Trimming cost V 3 bases and J 4 bases, with 22 bases left between them. The DNA for the CDR3 is TGTGCCAGCAGCTCGGCCACAGGGAATTATCACGGCACTGAAGCTTTCTTT. Translation: CASSSATGNYHGTEAFF.

This clonotype occurred many times. V and J are TRBV20-1 and TRBJ2-3; 9 bases are a match to TRBD1. V lost 5 bases to trimming and J lost 0 bases; unmatched junction nucleotides: 6. From germline, CDR1 is DFQATT and CDR2 SNEGSKA (reference sequence). The CDR3 is made up of 15 amino acids. The CDR3 loop is CSAAPGTGSTDTQYF. Written as DNA, the CDR3 is TGCAGTGCTGCCCCCGGGACAGGGAGCACAGATACGCAGTATTTT.